There are many counts of the clone carrying this T cell receptor (beta chain). Its antigen remains unknown. The data stem from a study of identical twins. Study conclusions and caveats: Out-of-frame alpha sequences shared by twins showed excess low generation probability.

A universal primer site was incorporated via template switching, and the cDNA contained unique molecular identifiers. In TCRdb, the 5' RACE reads were re-called with MiXCR into one record per CDR3 protein. The sample gives 210,000 or so distinct CDR3 sequences, around 8.1% of which show up once; less than 2.5% is in the top ten. Germline V gene data show CDR1 as MNHEY and CDR2 as SVGAGI. The CDR3 contains 15 residues. The V end lost 5 bases, the J end lost 0 bases, and 13 bases lay between the germline ends. This same sample was also part of a study on yellow fever vaccine responses in identical twins.

The material sequenced was memory (CD45RO+) T cells sorted from blood. The chain employs TRBV6-5 and TRBJ1-2, with a weak D call TRBD1 (5 bases). The clonotype was recovered from a woman younger than 30 in good health. The CDR3 nucleotides read TGTGCCAGCAGTCTCGAGGGGAATTCTAACTATGGCTACACCTTC. Its translation is CASSLEGNSNYGYTF.